This TCR beta chain was identified in a study of human T cells and chemical hapten exposure. TCRdb reprocessed the RACE reads with MiXCR, giving one entry per CDR3 protein. The sample lists 35,000 to 45,000 distinct CDR3 sequences; 8% to 9.5% were seen once. Per germline, CDR1 SEHNR and CDR2 FQNEAQ (reference sequence). The CDR3 is 19 residues long. Trimming shortened V by 5 bases and J by 1 base, and 26 bases separated the two germline ends. This clonotype has a count of ten or more. Time point noted: patch test 2, 6 weeks after DPC sensitization. Stated treatment: therapeutic diphenylcyclopropenone sensitization with weekly scalp DPC.

This receptor was identified in a woman aged 40 to 50 with alopecia areata. Some clones in this sample may be carry-over from other donors' samples. The sequences come from whole blood, collected in connection with sensitization to the hapten diphenylcyclopropenone (DPC). V is TRBV7-9 and J is TRBJ2-5; maybe TRBD2 (7 bases). CDR3 sequence reads: CASSLYRPPGGAVQETQYF. CDR3 nucleotide sequence: TGTGCCAGCAGCCTATATCGGCCCCCGGGGGGCGCGGTCCAAGAGACCCAGTACTTC.